This T cell receptor (beta chain) was observed in a study of cytomegalovirus exposure and HLA in healthy donors. PCR used 60 Vbeta primers and 13 Jbeta primers. Clones were read by immunoSEQ multiplex PCR, and TCRdb kept only the in-frame ones, dropping some. The profile shows around 140,000 clones, 82% of them singletons. The V end lost 10 bases, the J end lost 4 bases, and 13 bases lay between the germline ends. Germline V gene sequence: CDR1 MNHEY, CDR2 SVGAGI. The CDR3 is 12 residues long. This clonotype originated in a woman between 50 and 59 years old in good health and CMV-seropositive. The chain carries TRBV6-5 and TRBJ1-1, with a tentative D call TRBD1 (6 bases). Sequencing input: PBMCs. The CDR3 spells CATAQGSTEAFF. The CDR3 DNA reads TGTGCCACCGCGCAGGGGTCCACTGAAGCTTTCTTT.